What follows are 25 T cell receptor beta chains derived from one specimen sequenced in a study of blood T cell repertoires in COVID-19. Libraries were prepared by immunoSEQ multiplex PCR; TCRdb keeps only in-frame clonotypes and omits some of them. The sample lists 200,000 to 250,000 clones, about 82% occurring once. The specimen was peripheral blood. These receptors were obtained from a man aged 80 or over with acute or convalescent COVID-19.

V usage is TRBV12-3 or TRBV12-4 and J usage is TRBJ2-5; 8 nucleotides agree with TRBD1. The CDR3 length is 13 residues. V shed 6 bases and J 5 bases; nucleotides not matched to a gene: 5. CDR3 loop: CASRGTGPETQYF. CDR3 DNA: TGTGCCAGCAGGGGGACAGGTCCCGAGACCCAGTACTTC.

The chain uses TRBV21-1 and TRBJ2-1; the table's D gene call, TRBD1, was not cross checked with the DNA. TRBV21-1 is a recognized pseudogene. The CDR3 consists of 17 residues. The CDR3 DNA reads as TGTGCCAGCAGCCTCTGTGGAGACAGGGACCCATACAATGAGCAGTTCTTC. Amino acids: CASSLCGDRDPYNEQFF.

The gene calls are TRBV19 and TRBJ2-7, with TRBD2 as a possible D gene (5 bases). Germline V gene sequence: CDR1 LNHDA, CDR2 SQIVND (reference sequence). The ends were cut back, 1 base at V and 5 bases at J, with 9 bases in the middle. The CDR3 is 13 residues long. The CDR3 DNA reads as TGTGCCAGTAGTATAGGGGCCGGGAACGAGCAGTACTTC. It is translated as CASSIGAGNEQYF.

The chain is built from TRBV27 and TRBJ1-2, with 10 bases matching TRBD1. Germline V gene data show CDR1 as MNHEY and CDR2 as SMNVEV (reference sequence). The CDR3 totals 18 residues. V lost 5 bases to trimming and J lost 5 bases; unmatched junction nucleotides: 17. The CDR3 coding sequence is TGTGCCAGCAGTAGAACTCCGGGACAGGGGAACAGGGCGTATGGCTACACCTTC. It encodes CASSRTPGQGNRAYGYTF.

The rearrangement uses TRBV18 and TRBJ1-4; 9 positions agree with TRBD1. With V trimmed by 6 bases and J by 6 bases, 8 bases remained unmatched. The CDR3 sequence is 15 residues long. Germline values: CDR1 KGHSH, CDR2 LQKENI. CDR3 DNA: TGTGCCAGCTCCCCGACAGGGGGTAAGGATGAAAAACTGTTTTTT. It is translated as CASSPTGGKDEKLFF.

The chain couples TRBV7-8 to TRBJ2-3, with TRBD2 identical over 9 bases. Germline V lookup: CDR1 SGHVS, CDR2 FQNEAQ. V shed 8 bases and J 4 bases; nucleotides not matched to a gene: 16. The CDR3 sequence is 17 residues long. CDR3 in amino acids: CASGAFLGAGGSDTQYF. For the CDR3, the DNA is TGTGCCAGCGGGGCCTTCCTGGGAGCGGGGGGTTCAGATACGCAGTATTTT.

The rearrangement joins TRBV4-2 to TRBJ1-2; D call uncertain. CDR1 and CDR2 (germline): LGHNA, YNFKEQ. There are 15 residues in the CDR3. V was trimmed by 0 bases and J by 4 bases, leaving 12 bases between them. The CDR3 protein is CASSQETPLVYGYTF. Here the CDR3 DNA reads TGTGCCAGCAGCCAAGAAACTCCGCTGGTCTATGGCTACACCTTC.

DNA of the CDR3: TGTGCCAGCAGTTTCTCAGGGTTGAGGGGAAACACCATATATTTT. Protein sequence: CASSFSGLRGNTIYF. This chain links TRBV27 with TRBJ1-3; tentative D call: TRBD1 (5 bases). The V end lost 3 bases, the J end lost 4 bases, and 13 bases lay between the germline ends. CDR3 length: 15 residues. Per germline, CDR1 MNHEY and CDR2 SMNVEV (reference sequence).

The gene calls are TRBV6-6 and TRBJ1-1, with 12 bases identical to TRBD1. CDR1 MNHNY and CDR2 SVGAGI come from the germline V gene (reference sequence). The length of the CDR3 is 16 residues. V dropped 4 bases and J dropped 7; count of bases not matched to a gene: 10. The CDR3 bases are TGTGCCAGCAGTTGGGCCGGGACAGGGGGCCGGGGTGAAGCTTTCTTT. Protein product: CASSWAGTGGRGEAFF.

V is TRBV7-3 and J is TRBJ1-1; D gene ambiguous. Germline values: CDR1 SGHTA, CDR2 FQGTGA. This CDR3 has 13 residues. Between the trimmed V and J ends, which lost 5 bases and 8 bases, there was a span of 15 bases. The CDR3 DNA reads TGTGCCAGCAGCCCCACCGGTTGGAGCGAAGCTTTCTTT. It translates to CASSPTGWSEAFF.

This clone occurred a few times. This chain connects TRBV19 to TRBJ1-1; TRBD1 matches at 8 bases. Trimming at V came to 1 base and at J to 4 bases, leaving 14 bases not matched to a gene. This CDR3 is built from 18 residues. CDR1 LNHDA and CDR2 SQIVND come from the germline V gene (reference sequence). The CDR3 protein is CASSIVPTRQGIGTEAFF. CDR3 nucleotides: TGTGCCAGTAGTATAGTCCCTACCCGACAGGGGATCGGCACTGAAGCTTTCTTT.

The chain carries TRBV19 and TRBJ2-2, with 9 bases matching TRBD1. The CDR3 runs 14 residues. Per the germline V gene, CDR1 is LNHDA and CDR2 is SQIVND (reference sequence). The V gene end was trimmed by 7 bases and the J gene end by 5 bases; junction bases not matched to a gene: 5. The CDR3 nucleotides read TGTGCCAGTAAGGGGACAGGGTATACCGGGGAGCTGTTTTTT. Translating gives CASKGTGYTGELFF.

This chain connects TRBV19 to TRBJ2-2; TRBD1 matches 9 bases. Germline loops: CDR1 LNHDA, CDR2 SQIVND (reference sequence). The CDR3 has 15 residues. The junction had 9 bases not matched to a gene; V was cut back by 6 bases and J by 7 bases. CDR3 nucleotides: TGTGCCAGTAGGATTACAGGGGGCGCCGGCGGGGAGCTGTTTTTT. This codes for CASRITGGAGGELFF.

The chain employs TRBV5-5 and TRBJ1-4, with D possibly TRBD1 on 5 matching bases. The germline V and J ends were trimmed by 1 base and 6 bases, with 16 bases remaining between them. The CDR3 runs 16 residues. The germline gives CDR1 SGHKS, CDR2 YYEKEE (reference sequence). CDR3 protein: CASSLILTVRDEKLFF. In DNA, the CDR3 is TGTGCCAGCAGCTTGATACTGACAGTCAGGGATGAAAAACTGTTTTTT.

This chain uses TRBV4-2 with TRBJ2-3, with 11 positions matching TRBD2. Trimming cost V 1 base and J 3 bases; bases outside gene matches: 6. The CDR3 has 17 amino acids. Germline CDR1 and CDR2: LGHNA and YNFKEQ. The CDR3 nucleotides read TGTGCCAGCAGCCAAGGTATAGCGGGGGGGAGGACAGATACGCAGTATTTT. It encodes CASSQGIAGGRTDTQYF.

This clone has just one count. The chain couples TRBV4-3 to TRBJ2-7, with a possible D match to TRBD1 (5 bases). Germline assignment: CDR1 LGHNA and CDR2 YSLEER. Between the trimmed V and J ends, which lost 0 bases and 3 bases, there was a span of 9 bases. This CDR3 region has 14 residues. In nucleotides, the CDR3 is TGCGCCAGCAGCCAAGAGGACACCATCTACGAGCAGTACTTC. Translating it yields CASSQEDTIYEQYF.

V is TRBV18 and J is TRBJ2-5, with a weak D call TRBD1 (7 bases). The CDR3 runs 15 residues. CDR1 and CDR2 from the germline V gene are KGHSH and LQKENI. Trimming took off 6 bases at V and 4 bases at J, with 18 bases between the two ends. This CDR3 is CASSLYRGGTETQYF. CDR3 DNA: TGTGCCAGCTCCCTCTACAGGGGAGGAACAGAGACCCAGTACTTC.

J is TRBJ2-1 and V is TRBV5-1; 10 bases are a match to TRBD1. Germline trimming cut 3 bases from V and 7 bases from J; bases unmatched to any gene: 10. Germline-derived CDR1 and CDR2 are SGHRS and YFSETQ. This CDR3 has 16 amino acids. The CDR3 protein is CASSSIPGQGLNEQFF. Written as DNA, the CDR3 is TGCGCCAGCAGCTCTATTCCGGGACAGGGGTTAAATGAGCAGTTCTTC.

The chain has TRBV7-9 and TRBJ1-2; 9 nucleotides line up with TRBD1. V shed 5 bases, J shed 5 bases, and the junction held 9 bases outside the gene matches. Germline CDR1 reads SEHNR; CDR2 reads FQNEAQ (reference sequence). CDR3 length: 15 amino acids. The CDR3 sequence is CASSRTGTGPYGYTF. For the CDR3, the DNA is TGTGCCAGCAGCCGAACCGGGACAGGGCCTTATGGCTACACCTTC.

The chain has TRBV28 and TRBJ1-5; 7 nucleotides match TRBD1. The germline V gene encodes CDR1 MDHEN and CDR2 SYDVKM. Trimming removed 7 bases from V and 4 bases from J; junction bases left unmatched: 7. This CDR3 region has 14 residues. CDR3: CASIGGLGNQPQHF. For the CDR3, the DNA is TGTGCCAGCATAGGGGGCCTCGGTAATCAGCCCCAGCATTTT.

V and J are TRBV5-1 and TRBJ2-5; TRBD2 aligns across 7 bases. The length of the CDR3 is 13 residues. After removal of 5 bases from V and 4 bases from J, the junction contained 5 bases not matched to a gene. CDR1 and CDR2 (germline): SGHRS, YFSETQ. In nucleotides, the CDR3 is TGCGCCAGCAGACGGGGGGAGTCAGAGACCCAGTACTTC. Its translation is CASRRGESETQYF.

The chain links TRBV6-6 to TRBJ1-1, with 8 bases lining up with TRBD1. CDR1 MNHNY and CDR2 SVGAGI come from the germline V gene (reference sequence). The V and J ends lost 4 bases and 11 bases, in that order; junction bases with no gene match: 18. The CDR3 runs to 16 residues. The CDR3 nucleotides read TGTGCCAGCAGTTTCCCCAGAGCCCAGGGGGCCCATAGCGCTTTCTTT. Residues: CASSFPRAQGAHSAFF.

The CDR3 protein is CSVGGGAGTGELFF. In DNA, the CDR3 is TGCAGCGTTGGAGGAGGGGCCGGCACCGGGGAGCTGTTTTTT. The J gene is TRBJ2-2, the V gene TRBV29-1; D may be TRBD2 (6 bases). The germline CDR1 and CDR2 sequences are SQVTM and ANQGSEA. The CDR3 has 14 residues. V was trimmed by 4 bases and J by 4 bases, leaving 13 bases between them.

The chain carries TRBV28 and TRBJ2-1; 7 nucleotides line up with TRBD1. CDR3 length equals 16 residues. After removal of 5 bases from V and 2 bases from J, the junction contained 9 bases not matched to a gene. Germline V lookup: CDR1 MDHEN, CDR2 SYDVKM. CDR3 DNA: TGTGCCAGCAGTCGCGACCCCGGACAGGCCTACAATGAGCAGTTCTTC. It translates to CASSRDPGQAYNEQFF.

The chain has TRBV2 and TRBJ2-1; weak D call: TRBD2 (6 bases). In germline, CDR1 is SNHLY, CDR2 FYNNEI. The CDR3 sequence is 11 residues long. V lost 6 bases and J lost 15, with 15 bases in between. CDR3 amino acids: CASSWAGRGFF. The CDR3 DNA follows: TGTGCCAGCAGCTGGGCGGGGCGGGGGTTCTTC.